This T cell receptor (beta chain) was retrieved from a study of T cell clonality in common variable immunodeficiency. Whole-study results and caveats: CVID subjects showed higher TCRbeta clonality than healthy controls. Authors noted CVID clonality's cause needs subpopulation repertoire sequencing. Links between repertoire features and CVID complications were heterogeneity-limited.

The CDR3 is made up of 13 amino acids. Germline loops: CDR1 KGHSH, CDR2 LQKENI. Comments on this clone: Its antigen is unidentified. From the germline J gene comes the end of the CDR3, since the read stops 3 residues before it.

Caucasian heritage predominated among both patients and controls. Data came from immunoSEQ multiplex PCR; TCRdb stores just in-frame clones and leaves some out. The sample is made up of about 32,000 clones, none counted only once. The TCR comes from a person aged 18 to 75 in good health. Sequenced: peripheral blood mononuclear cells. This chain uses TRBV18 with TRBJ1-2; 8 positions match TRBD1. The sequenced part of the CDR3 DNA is TGTGCCAGCTCACCGGACAGGGTGAGGGGC. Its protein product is CASSPDRVRG. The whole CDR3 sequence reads CASSPDRVRGYTF.